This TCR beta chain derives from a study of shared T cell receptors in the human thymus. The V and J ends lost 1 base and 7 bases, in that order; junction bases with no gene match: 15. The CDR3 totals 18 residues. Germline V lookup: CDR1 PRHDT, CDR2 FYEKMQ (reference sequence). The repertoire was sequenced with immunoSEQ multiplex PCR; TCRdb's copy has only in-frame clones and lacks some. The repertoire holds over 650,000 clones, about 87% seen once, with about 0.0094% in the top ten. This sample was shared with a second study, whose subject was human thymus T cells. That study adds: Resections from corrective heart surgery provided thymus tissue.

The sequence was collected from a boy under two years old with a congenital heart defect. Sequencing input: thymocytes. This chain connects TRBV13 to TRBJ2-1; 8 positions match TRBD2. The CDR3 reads CASSLVASGRYLSNEQFF. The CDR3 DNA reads TGTGCCAGCAGCTTAGTAGCCAGCGGGAGATATCTCAGTAATGAGCAGTTCTTC.